The present entry profiles one TCR beta chain with its context. Its antigen is unidentified. Primers: 60 Vbeta forward and 13 Jbeta reverse. Profiled with immunoSEQ multiplex PCR; TCRdb holds only in-frame clones, not every one. The sample contains about 140,000 clones, 73% of which appear only once. V lost 9 bases to trimming and J lost 2 bases; unmatched junction nucleotides: 12. The V gene's germline CDR1 is SNHLY and CDR2 FYNNEI. The CDR3 contains 15 residues. This sample is part of a study of cytomegalovirus exposure and HLA in healthy donors. Study details: A prior study identified approximately 120 million unique TCR beta sequences from some 200 million T cells.

Findings and caveats of the study: The authors later linked a missense DCLRE1C variant to TCR beta V- and J-gene trimming. Relative to equally common others, HLA-associated TCR beta chains showed greater clonal expansion in a later analysis. TCR beta chains numbering under 200 were designated cytomegalovirus-associated.

The chain has TRBV2 and TRBJ2-7; 8 nucleotides align to TRBD2. The material sequenced was PBMCs. The TCR comes from a human donor in good health. For the CDR3, the DNA is TGTGCCAGTAGCCCGATTCGGCGGGGGGCCTACGAGCAGTACTTC. This gives the protein CASSPIRRGAYEQYF.